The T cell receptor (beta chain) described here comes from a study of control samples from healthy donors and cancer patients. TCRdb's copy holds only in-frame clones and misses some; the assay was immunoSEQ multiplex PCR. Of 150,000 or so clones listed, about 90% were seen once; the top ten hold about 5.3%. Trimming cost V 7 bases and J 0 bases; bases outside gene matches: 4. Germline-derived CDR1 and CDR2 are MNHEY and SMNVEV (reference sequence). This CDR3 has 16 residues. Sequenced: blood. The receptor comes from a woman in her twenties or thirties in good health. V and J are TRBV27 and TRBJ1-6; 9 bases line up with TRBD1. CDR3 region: CASKQGASSYNSPLHF. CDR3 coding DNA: TGTGCCAGCAAACAGGGGGCAAGCTCCTATAATTCACCCCTCCACTTT.